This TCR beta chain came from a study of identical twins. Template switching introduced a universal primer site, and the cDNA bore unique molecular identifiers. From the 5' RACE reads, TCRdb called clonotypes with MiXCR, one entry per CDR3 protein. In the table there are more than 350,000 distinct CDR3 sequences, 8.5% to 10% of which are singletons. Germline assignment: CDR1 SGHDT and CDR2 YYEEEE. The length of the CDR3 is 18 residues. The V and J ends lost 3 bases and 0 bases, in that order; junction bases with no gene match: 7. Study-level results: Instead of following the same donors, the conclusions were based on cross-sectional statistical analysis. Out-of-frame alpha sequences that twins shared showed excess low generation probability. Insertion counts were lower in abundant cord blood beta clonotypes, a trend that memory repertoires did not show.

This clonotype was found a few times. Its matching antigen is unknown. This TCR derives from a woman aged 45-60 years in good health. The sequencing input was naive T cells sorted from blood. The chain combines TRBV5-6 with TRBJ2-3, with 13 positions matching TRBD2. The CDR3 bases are TGTGCCAGCAGCTCGGGACTAGCGGGGTGGGGTAGCACAGATACGCAGTATTTT. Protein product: CASSSGLAGWGSTDTQYF.